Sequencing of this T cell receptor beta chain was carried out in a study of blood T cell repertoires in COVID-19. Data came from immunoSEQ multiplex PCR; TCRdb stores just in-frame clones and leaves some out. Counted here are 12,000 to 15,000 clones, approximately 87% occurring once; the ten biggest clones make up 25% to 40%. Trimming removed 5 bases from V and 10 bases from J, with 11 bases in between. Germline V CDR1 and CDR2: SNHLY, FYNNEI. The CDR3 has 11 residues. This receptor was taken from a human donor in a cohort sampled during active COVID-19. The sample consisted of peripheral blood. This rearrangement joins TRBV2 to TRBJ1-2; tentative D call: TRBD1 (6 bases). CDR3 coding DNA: TGTGCCAGCAGTATCAGGGGTGTCTACACCTTC. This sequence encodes CASSIRGVYTF.